This is a list of T cell receptor beta chains from one sample in a study of T cells in Graves' hyperthyroidism and ophthalmopathy. A single record per CDR3 protein comes from TCRdb applying MiXCR to the multiplex PCR reads. Among roughly 600,000 distinct CDR3 sequences, roughly 15% were seen once, and the ten largest hold about an eighth. The sequencing sample was made of blood. The receptors derive from a woman aged 45 to 65 with Graves' ophthalmopathy. CDR3s include the opening cysteine and the closing phenylalanine or tryptophan. A D gene is named only where the DNA matches it firmly. Size is omitted from some rows. Given values are once, few, many or a class for expanded clones.

D gene	J gene	V gene	clone size	CDR3 DNA	CDR3 protein
TRBD2	TRBJ2-1	TRBV13	.	TGTGCCAGCAGCTCCGGACTAGCGGCAAACAATGAGCAGTTCTTC	CASSSGLAANNEQFF
TRBD2	TRBJ2-7	TRBV3-1	many	TGTGCCAGCAGCCAAGGAAGAGGACTAGTGGAGTACGAGCAGTACTTC	CASSQGRGLVEYEQYF
.	TRBJ2-3	TRBV12-3/TRBV12-4	.	TGTGCTGGGGGGAGCGGAGATACGCAGTATTTT	CAGGSGDTQYF
TRBD1	TRBJ2-5	TRBV7-2	.	TGTGCCAGCAGCTACGGGACAGTCGTACAAGAGACCCAGTACTTC	CASSYGTVVQETQYF
TRBD1	TRBJ2-2	TRBV28	many	TGTGCCAGCAGTGAACAGGGGACAAACACCGGGGAGCTGTTTTTT	CASSEQGTNTGELFF
.	TRBJ2-6	TRBV4-1	few	TGCGCCAGCAGCCAAGCCAGGGGATCTGGGGCCAACGTCCTGACTTTC	CASSQARGSGANVLTF
.	TRBJ1-5	TRBV12-3/TRBV12-4	many	TGTGCCAGCAGAGCCCCGGGACCGATTAGCAATCAGCCCCAGCATTTT	CASRAPGPISNQPQHF
.	TRBJ1-2	TRBV15	few	TGTGCCACCAGCAACAGGGAGGTTGCCTATGGCTACACCTTC	CATSNREVAYGYTF
.	TRBJ1-5	TRBV7-2	.	TGTGCCAGCGCACTTAGCAATCAGCCCCAGCATTTT	CASALSNQPQHF
.	TRBJ2-3	TRBV12-3/TRBV12-4	.	TGTGCCAGCAGTTCTCTCGGGACCATGTTCGCAGATACGCAGTATTTT	CASSSLGTMFADTQYF
.	TRBJ2-1	TRBV28	many	TGTGCCAGCAGTCTCCTCCTCAACAATGAGCAGTTCTTC	CASSLLLNNEQFF
TRBD1	TRBJ1-2	TRBV7-9	.	TGTGCCAGCAGCTTGTTACAGGGGAGGCTGGGCTACACCTTC	CASSLLQGRLGYTF
.	TRBJ2-7	TRBV5-6	.	TGTGCCAGCAGCACCGGGACGGGCCCTTCCGAGCAGTACTTC	CASSTGTGPSEQYF
.	TRBJ1-3	TRBV4-2	many	TGTGCCAGCAGCCACTCTGGAAACACCATATATTTT	CASSHSGNTIYF
.	TRBJ1-2	TRBV3-1	many	TGTGCCAGCAGCCAAGTCGAGGGGGACTATGGCTACACCTTC	CASSQVEGDYGYTF
TRBD2	TRBJ2-1	TRBV20-1	many	TGCAGTGCTAGAGATCCAGCGGGAGGGAAGGAAGAGCAGTTCTTC	CSARDPAGGKEEQFF
.	TRBJ2-3	TRBV12-3/TRBV12-4	few	TGTGCCAGCACTCCCCGCCGGGGTGTAGATACGCAGTATTTT	CASTPRRGVDTQYF